Presented here are 21 T cell receptor beta chains from one specimen sequenced in a study of blood T cell repertoires in COVID-19. Profiling relied on immunoSEQ multiplex PCR, and the TCRdb table lists in-frame clones only, not all of them. The table lists approximately 88,000 clones, 80% of them singletons. Sequencing used peripheral blood. These receptor sequences come from a woman older than 75 with acute or convalescent COVID-19.

The table lists this clone with a few counts. The chain combines TRBV7-9 with TRBJ2-2; D not certain. The V end lost 5 bases, the J end lost 9 bases, and 7 bases lay between the germline ends. The V gene's germline CDR1 is SEHNR and CDR2 FQNEAQ (reference sequence). This CDR3 comprises 11 residues. DNA for the CDR3: TGTGCCAGCAGCCCATGGCGGGAGCTGTTTTTT. Protein product: CASSPWRELFF.

This clone has a single count. The rearrangement links TRBV7-9 to TRBJ1-5, with D maybe TRBD1 (5 bases). CDR1 is SEHNR and CDR2 is FQNEAQ in the germline V gene (reference sequence). The V gene lost 3 bases and the J gene lost 2 bases, with 11 bases spanning the gap. This CDR3 region has 15 residues. The CDR3 here is CASSLQGAGNQPQHF. DNA for the CDR3: TGTGCCAGCAGCTTGCAAGGGGCGGGCAATCAGCCCCAGCATTTT.

CDR3 DNA: TGTGCCAGCTCACCTACGCGTGGGCACACAGATACGCAGTATTTT. This translates into CASSPTRGHTDTQYF. This chain links TRBV18 with TRBJ2-3; D is ambiguous. The CDR3 extends over 15 amino acids. The V end lost 3 bases, the J end lost 2 bases, and 12 bases lay between the germline ends. Germline V gene data show CDR1 as KGHSH and CDR2 as LQKENI.

The gene calls are TRBV6-6 and TRBJ1-6; TRBD1 aligns across 8 bases. In germline, CDR1 is MNHNY, CDR2 SVGAGI (reference sequence). V was pared by 2 bases and J by 10 bases, with 7 bases of the junction left unmatched. CDR3 size: 15 residues. The CDR3 sequence is CASSYRTGLDSPLHF. Written as DNA, the CDR3 is TGTGCCAGCAGTTACCGGACAGGGCTCGACTCACCCCTCCACTTT.

This CDR3 is CASSPELAGGNNEQFF. CDR3 coding DNA: TGTGCCAGCTCACCGGAACTAGCGGGAGGGAACAATGAGCAGTTCTTC. This chain joins TRBV18 and TRBJ2-1; TRBD2 matches 13 bases. The ends lost 3 bases at V and 5 bases at J; junction bases unmatched: 4. Germline CDR1 and CDR2: KGHSH and LQKENI. The CDR3 length is 16 residues.

V usage is TRBV2 and J usage is TRBJ2-7, with TRBD1 matching over 12 bases. CDR3 length equals 16 residues. Losses at the gene ends were 5 bases for V and 4 bases for J; bases not matched to a gene: 9. The germline CDR1 and CDR2 sequences are SNHLY and FYNNEI. CDR3 amino acids: CASSKGQGAMGYEQYF. The CDR3 DNA reads TGTGCCAGCAGTAAGGGACAGGGGGCGATGGGTTACGAGCAGTACTTC.

The genes are TRBV24-1 and TRBJ1-5; the D gene is possibly TRBD1 (6 bases). The CDR3 is 13 residues long. V was shortened by 12 bases and J by 4 bases, with 15 bases between the two germline ends. Germline values: CDR1 KGHDR, CDR2 SFDVKD. In nucleotides, the CDR3 is TGTGCCTCTAGCGGGGGGCCTAATCAGCCCCAGCATTTT. This encodes CASSGGPNQPQHF.

This clone showed up just a few times. The genes are TRBV15 and TRBJ1-6; D not resolved. The CDR3 covers 16 residues. V was clipped by 0 bases and J by 0 bases, with 6 bases between them. Looked up from germline, CDR1 is LNHNV and CDR2 is YYDKDF (reference sequence). The CDR3 DNA reads as TGTGCCACCAGCAGAGAGGGCAGCTCCTATAATTCACCCCTCCACTTT. Translating it yields CATSREGSSYNSPLHF.

The V call is TRBV5-4, the J call TRBJ2-3; 8 nucleotides agree with TRBD2. V was pared by 3 bases and J by 5 bases, with 5 bases of the junction left unmatched. The V gene's germline CDR1 is SGHNT and CDR2 YYREEE (reference sequence). The CDR3 is 14 amino acids. The CDR3 sequence: CASSSGGLGDTQYF. CDR3 DNA sequence: TGTGCCAGCAGCTCGGGAGGGCTCGGAGATACGCAGTATTTT.

This chain joins TRBV14 and TRBJ2-1, with TRBD1 identical over 9 bases. The CDR3 length is 15 residues. The V and J ends lost 4 bases and 2 bases, in that order; junction bases with no gene match: 3. CDR1 is SGHDN and CDR2 is FVKESK in the germline V gene. Written as DNA, the CDR3 is TGTGCCAGCAGCCCCCGGGACAGGGCCTACAATGAGCAGTTCTTC. Amino acid sequence: CASSPRDRAYNEQFF.

The rearrangement uses TRBV6-5 and TRBJ1-3; weak D call: TRBD1 (6 bases). Germline V lookup: CDR1 MNHEY, CDR2 SVGAGI. Trimming removed 5 bases at V and 4 bases at J, with 15 bases between. The CDR3 is 15 amino acids. The CDR3 reads CASSTPTGTGNTIYF. The CDR3 DNA is TGTGCCAGCAGTACTCCCACAGGGACGGGAAACACCATATATTTT.

V usage is TRBV5-8 and J usage is TRBJ2-5; 8 positions match TRBD1. Per germline, CDR1 SGHTS and CDR2 YDEGEE. This CDR3 region has 15 residues. Unmatched junction bases numbered 6, after V lost 0 bases and J lost 5 bases. CDR3 in amino acids: CASSLGAGGAETQYF. The CDR3 DNA is TGTGCCAGCAGCTTGGGGGCAGGGGGCGCGGAGACCCAGTACTTC.

This clone was counted between two and nine times. The J gene is TRBJ1-2, the V gene TRBV5-1, with D unclear. Per the germline V gene, CDR1 is SGHRS and CDR2 is YFSETQ. The V gene lost 0 bases and the J gene lost 8 bases, with 17 bases spanning the gap. The CDR3 has 15 amino acids. This chain's CDR3 is CASSLEGNPGRGYTF. For the CDR3, the DNA is TGCGCCAGCAGCTTGGAGGGCAACCCGGGAAGAGGCTACACCTTC.

V usage is TRBV19 and J usage is TRBJ2-1; weak D call: TRBD1 (5 bases). The V gene's germline CDR1 is LNHDA and CDR2 SQIVND (reference sequence). V lost 0 bases and J 4 bases, leaving 10 bases between the germline ends. This CDR3 has 15 amino acids. The CDR3 is CASSIDWQGYNEQFF. The CDR3 nucleotides read TGTGCCAGTAGTATAGATTGGCAGGGATACAATGAGCAGTTCTTC.

The J gene is TRBJ2-1, the V gene TRBV18; D not certain. The length of the CDR3 is 12 residues. Trimming removed 6 bases from V and 6 bases from J, with 9 bases in between. The V gene's germline CDR1 is KGHSH and CDR2 LQKENI. The CDR3, as DNA: TGTGCCAGCTCTCCCCTCGGCAATGAGCAGTTCTTC. Its protein product is CASSPLGNEQFF.

This clone was recorded a few times. The rearrangement links TRBV7-9 to TRBJ1-2; D perhaps matches TRBD1 (5 bases). V lost 0 bases and J lost 8, with 13 bases in between. This CDR3 spans 14 amino acids. In germline, CDR1 is SEHNR, CDR2 FQNEAQ (reference sequence). In DNA form, the CDR3 reads TGTGCCAGCAGCTTAGCGATACGGGGGGACGGCTACACCTTC. Its protein is CASSLAIRGDGYTF.

The CDR3 DNA is TGTGCCAGCAGCCGCGTTTCCTTTAATGAAAAACTGTTTTTT. Protein product: CASSRVSFNEKLFF. The chain links TRBV3-1 (or the pseudogene TRBV3-2) to TRBJ1-4; no definite D call. CDR1 LGHDT and CDR2 YNNKEL come from the germline V gene (reference sequence). This CDR3 has 14 amino acids. With 4 bases removed from V and 4 bases from J, the gap between germline ends came to 10 bases.

The chain recombines TRBV9 with TRBJ2-3; D not certain. The V end was cut by 0 bases, the J end by 1 base, with 6 bases between. The CDR3 length is 14 residues. The V gene's germline CDR1 is SGDLS and CDR2 YYNGEE. The CDR3: CASSVAVGTDTQYF. The CDR3 DNA sequence: TGTGCCAGCAGCGTAGCAGTTGGCACAGATACGCAGTATTTT.

This clone was seen only a few times. The chain employs TRBV6-5 and TRBJ2-1; TRBD2 matches 13 bases. With V trimmed by 7 bases and J by 7 bases, 4 bases remained unmatched. The germline V gene has CDR1 MNHEY and CDR2 SVGAGI. The CDR3 covers 14 residues. The CDR3 DNA is TGTGCCAGCACCGGACTAGCGGGGGTAAATGAGCAGTTCTTC. This gives the protein CASTGLAGVNEQFF.

This clone was seen only a few times. The chain has TRBV11-2 and TRBJ2-5; 10 bases are a match to TRBD2. The CDR3 length is 16 residues. Losses at the gene ends were 0 bases for V and 4 bases for J; bases not matched to a gene: 5. CDR1 and CDR2 from the germline V gene are SGHAT and FQNNGV. CDR3 amino acids: CASSLDRASGRETQYF. The CDR3 DNA reads TGTGCCAGCAGCTTAGATAGGGCTAGCGGGAGAGAGACCCAGTACTTC.

This clone was detected many times. The chain is built from TRBV7-9 and TRBJ1-4; maybe TRBD1 (6 bases). The CDR3 consists of 14 residues. V lost 7 bases, J lost 8 bases, and 17 bases lay in between. Germline values: CDR1 SEHNR, CDR2 FQNEAQ (reference sequence). The CDR3: CASNLGGRKEKLFF. CDR3 bases: TGTGCCAGCAACCTCGGGGGGCGAAAGGAAAAACTGTTTTTT. The entire variable domain, with the rest obtained from reference TRBV7-9 and TRBJ1-4, is as follows: DTGVSQNPRHKITKRGQNVTFRCDPISEHNRLYWYRQTLGQGPEFLTYFQNEAQLEKSRLLSDRFSAERPKGSFSTLEIQRTEQGDSAMYLCASNLGGRKEKLFFGSGTQLSVL.